This T cell receptor beta chain was obtained from a study of T cells in Graves' hyperthyroidism and ophthalmopathy. This clonotype appeared a few times. Germline trimming cut 8 bases from V and 5 bases from J; bases unmatched to any gene: 4. This CDR3 has 13 residues. CDR1 is LGHNA, CDR2 YNFKEQ, per germline. Amplification yielded TCR beta CDR3 regions, with RNA transcripts as the source. TCR CDR3 underwent first-round RT-PCR with the HTBI primer set. From the multiplex PCR reads, TCRdb called clonotypes with MiXCR, one entry per CDR3 protein. The table has roughly 700,000 distinct CDR3 sequences, less than 15% seen once.

Input material: blood. The sequence was collected from a young woman with Graves' hyperthyroidism. The V call is TRBV4-2, the J call TRBJ2-1; TRBD2 aligns across 9 bases. The CDR3 here is CASAGLANNEQFF. The CDR3 nucleotides read TGTGCCAGCGCGGGACTAGCAAACAATGAGCAGTTCTTC.